These 21 T cell receptor beta chains were all obtained from the same sample, sequenced in a study of blood T cell repertoires in COVID-19. Data came from immunoSEQ multiplex PCR; TCRdb stores just in-frame clones and leaves some out. The sample gives 200,000 to 250,000 clones, roughly 82% of which show up once; roughly 2% is in the top ten. What was sequenced was PBMCs or T cells enriched from blood (not recorded which). The receptor set was obtained from a woman aged 50 to 60 who had recovered from COVID-19.

The chain combines TRBV6-1 with TRBJ1-5; 7 bases line up with TRBD1. Trimming removed 2 bases from V and 1 base from J; junction bases left unmatched: 8. CDR3 size: 17 residues. From germline, CDR1 is MNHNS and CDR2 SASEGT. CDR3 sequence (DNA): TGTGCCAGCAGTGAAAAGACAGGGATTTGGAGCAATCAGCCCCAGCATTTT. Translating it yields CASSEKTGIWSNQPQHF.

The genes are TRBV7-9 and TRBJ2-2; TRBD1 is a possible D gene (5 bases). CDR3 length: 16 amino acids. The germline CDR1 and CDR2 sequences are SEHNR and FQNEAQ (reference sequence). Trimming pared 3 bases from V and 4 bases from J, leaving 15 bases between. This CDR3 is CASSFPGNAITGELFF. CDR3 in DNA: TGTGCCAGCAGCTTTCCAGGGAATGCTATCACCGGGGAGCTGTTTTTT.

This chain uses TRBV27 with TRBJ1-4; 10 positions agree with TRBD1. Germline CDR1 and CDR2: MNHEY and SMNVEV (reference sequence). The junction had 10 bases not matched to a gene; V was cut back by 4 bases and J by 8 bases. This CDR3 comprises 16 residues. CDR3 sequence reads: CASSSYLTGGGEKLFF. CDR3 coding DNA: TGTGCCAGCAGTTCCTACTTGACAGGGGGCGGAGAAAAACTGTTTTTT.

This clone came up a few times. The rearrangement uses TRBV5-5 and TRBJ1-2; 8 nucleotides align to TRBD1. CDR1 is SGHKS, CDR2 YYEKEE, per germline (reference sequence). Trimming at V came to 4 bases and at J to 0 bases, leaving 5 bases not matched to a gene. The CDR3 has 15 residues. DNA for the CDR3: TGTGCCAGCAGCCCCTGGACAGGGACTAACTATGGCTACACCTTC. Translating gives CASSPWTGTNYGYTF.

The chain couples TRBV20-1 to TRBJ1-6; D is unclear. Between the trimmed V and J ends, which lost 3 bases and 6 bases, there was a span of 12 bases. Germline CDR1 and CDR2: DFQATT and SNEGSKA (reference sequence). The CDR3 has 14 residues. CDR3 DNA sequence: TGCAGTGCTAGTCGCGGGCCCCCTAATTCACCCCTCCACTTT. It codes for CSASRGPPNSPLHF.

There are a few counts of this clone. The chain recombines TRBV6-5 with TRBJ1-1; D remains unclear. Germline V gene lookup returns CDR1 MNHEY and CDR2 SVGAGI. Deletions cut 11 bases from V and 7 bases from J, with 20 bases between. The CDR3 has 13 amino acids. In DNA, the CDR3 is TGTGCCCGAACCCCCGAGGGTCGGGTTGAAGCTTTCTTT. The encoded protein is CARTPEGRVEAFF.

This chain joins TRBV6-5 and TRBJ2-3, with D hard to call. CDR1 MNHEY and CDR2 SVGAGI come from the germline V gene. Trimming shortened V by 0 bases and J by 6 bases, and 10 bases separated the two germline ends. The CDR3 consists of 14 residues. DNA for the CDR3: TGTGCCAGCAGTTACTCGTCTGGCCATGATACGCAGTATTTT. Encoded protein: CASSYSSGHDTQYF.

The chain couples TRBV11-3 to TRBJ1-2, with D possibly matching TRBD1 (6 bases). The V end lost 5 bases, the J end lost 6 bases, and 10 bases lay between the germline ends. This CDR3 is 12 amino acids long. Germline lookup yields CDR1 SGHNT and CDR2 YENEEA. This CDR3 reads CASSTGTDGYTF. The DNA for the CDR3 is TGTGCCAGCAGCACAGGGACGGATGGCTACACCTTC.

This chain uses TRBV30 with TRBJ1-2, with D maybe TRBD1 (5 bases). The CDR3 sequence is 10 residues long. The germline V gene has CDR1 GTSNPN and CDR2 SVGIG (reference sequence). V was clipped by 5 bases and J by 5 bases, with 6 bases between them. The CDR3 DNA reads as TGTGCCTGGGGGGGGTATGGCTACACCTTC. Its translation: CAWGGYGYTF.

The chain combines TRBV4-2 with TRBJ2-2; TRBD2 might be the D (5 bases). CDR1 and CDR2 from the germline V gene are LGHNA and YNFKEQ. The CDR3 length is 16 residues. Trimming shortened V by 1 base and J by 2 bases, and 11 bases separated the two germline ends. The CDR3 DNA sequence: TGTGCCAGCAGCCAAGTGTACGGGGTAAACACCGGGGAGCTGTTTTTT. Translating it yields CASSQVYGVNTGELFF.

The rearrangement joins TRBV3-1 (or the pseudogene TRBV3-2) to TRBJ1-1; TRBD1 aligns across 11 bases. Unmatched junction bases numbered 6, after V lost 9 bases and J lost 0 bases. This CDR3 is built from 15 residues. Germline V gives CDR1 LGHDT, CDR2 YNNKEL (reference sequence). The chain's CDR3 is CARMGQGGMNTEAFF. In DNA form, the CDR3 reads TGTGCCAGGATGGGACAGGGGGGTATGAACACTGAAGCTTTCTTT.

The V and J genes are TRBV11-3 and TRBJ1-1; D may be TRBD1 (5 bases). Per germline, CDR1 SGHNT and CDR2 YENEEA. V gave up 0 bases and J gave up 10 bases, with 6 bases separating them. This CDR3 region has 11 residues. The CDR3 sequence: CASSLEGVAFF. In DNA form, the CDR3 reads TGTGCCAGCAGCTTAGAAGGGGTAGCTTTCTTT.

This clone was counted many times. CDR3 nucleotides: TGTGCCAGCAGCTTACGCGGGACTAGCGGGGGGGCCGGTGAGACCCAGTACTTC. It yields the protein CASSLRGTSGGAGETQYF. This rearrangement joins TRBV7-9 to TRBJ2-5, with TRBD2 matching over 16 bases. Trimming cost V 2 bases and J 5 bases; bases outside gene matches: 8. CDR1 is SEHNR and CDR2 is FQNEAQ in the germline V gene (reference sequence). The CDR3 is 18 amino acids.

This clone was detected many times. The chain uses TRBV5-1 and TRBJ2-5, with TRBD1 matching 10 bases. Germline trimming cut 6 bases from V and 5 bases from J; bases unmatched to any gene: 7. The CDR3 extends over 14 amino acids. CDR1 and CDR2 (germline): SGHRS, YFSETQ. The CDR3 loop is CASTRRTGGETQYF. The CDR3 nucleotides are TGCGCCAGCACCCGGCGGACAGGGGGGGAGACCCAGTACTTC.

The gene calls are TRBV28 and TRBJ2-5; perhaps TRBD2 as D (6 bases). V lost 5 bases, J lost 5 bases, and 12 bases lay in between. The CDR3 sequence is 13 residues long. Germline V gene data show CDR1 as MDHEN and CDR2 as SYDVKM. The CDR3 is CASSPTSFETQYF. As DNA, the CDR3 is TGTGCCAGCAGTCCGACTAGTTTCGAGACCCAGTACTTC.

This sequence joins TRBV28 and TRBJ1-4, with TRBD1 identical over 8 bases. Germline-derived CDR1 and CDR2 are MDHEN and SYDVKM. With 8 bases clipped from V and 8 bases from J, the junction kept 13 bases outside the gene matches. CDR3 length: 15 residues. The CDR3 here is CASQRPRTGKEKLFF. CDR3 coding DNA: TGTGCCAGCCAAAGACCCCGGACAGGGAAGGAAAAACTGTTTTTT.

The chain is built from TRBV18 and TRBJ2-5; 8 bases agree with TRBD1. The CDR3 length is 15 residues. Per germline, CDR1 KGHSH and CDR2 LQKENI. The V gene end was trimmed by 3 bases and the J gene end by 4 bases; junction bases not matched to a gene: 7. This chain's CDR3 is CASSPRQGSRETQYF. In DNA, the CDR3 is TGTGCCAGCTCACCCAGACAGGGGAGTAGAGAGACCCAGTACTTC.

The chain couples TRBV2 to TRBJ2-5, with TRBD1 matching 7 bases. Germline lookup yields CDR1 SNHLY and CDR2 FYNNEI. This CDR3 is built from 13 residues. V shed 2 bases, J shed 7 bases, and the junction held 4 bases outside the gene matches. The CDR3: CASSETGAATQYF. CDR3 nucleotides: TGTGCCAGCAGTGAAACAGGGGCGGCGACCCAGTACTTC.

V usage is TRBV23-1 and J usage is TRBJ1-1, with TRBD1 matching over 7 bases. TRBV23-1 belongs to the ORF category, with a function that is uncertain. The ends lost 8 bases at V and 7 bases at J; junction bases unmatched: 10. The CDR3 has 13 residues. CDR3 residues: CASPKRDSLEAFF. The CDR3 nucleotides are TGCGCCAGCCCTAAACGGGACAGCCTTGAAGCTTTCTTT.

The V gene is TRBV20-1, the J gene TRBJ2-7; 9 bases map to TRBD1. In germline, CDR1 is DFQATT, CDR2 SNEGSKA (reference sequence). The CDR3 is made up of 14 amino acids. V trimming: 3 bases; J trimming: 4 bases; junction bases outside the gene matches: 7. The CDR3 nucleotides read TGCAGTGCTAGTGGACAGGGGATAAGTTACGAGCAGTACTTC. It encodes CSASGQGISYEQYF.

The chain links TRBV9 to TRBJ2-5; 8 positions match TRBD1. CDR1 and CDR2 from the germline V gene are SGDLS and YYNGEE. The CDR3 covers 14 residues. Losses at the gene ends were 3 bases for V and 4 bases for J; bases not matched to a gene: 5. The CDR3 region is CASSALDRAETQYF. CDR3 bases: TGTGCCAGCAGCGCCCTGGACAGGGCAGAGACCCAGTACTTC. The full variable domain, rest sourced from reference TRBV9 and TRBJ2-5, is DSGVTQTPKHLITATGQRVTLRCSPRSGDLSVYWYQQSLDQGLQFLIQYYNGEERAKGNILERFSAQQFPDLHSELNLSSLELGDSALYFCASSALDRAETQYFGPGTRLLVL.